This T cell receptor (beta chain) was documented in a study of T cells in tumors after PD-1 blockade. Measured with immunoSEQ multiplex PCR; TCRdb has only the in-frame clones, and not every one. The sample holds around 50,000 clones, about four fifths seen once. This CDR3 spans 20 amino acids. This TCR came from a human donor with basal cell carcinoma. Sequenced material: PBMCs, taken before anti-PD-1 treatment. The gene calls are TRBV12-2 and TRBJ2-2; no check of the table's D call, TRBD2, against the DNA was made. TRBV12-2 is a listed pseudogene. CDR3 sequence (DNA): TGTGCAAGTCGCTTCCCTTCCGAGGGTCGCAAGGTTGAAGACACCGGGGAGCTGTTTTTT. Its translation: CASRFPSEGRKVEDTGELFF.